The 15 T cell receptor beta chains in this list originate from one sample, sequenced in a study of early T cells in non-severe SARS-CoV-2 infection (dated by TCRdb to the early 2020s). The library was prepared using 5' RACE. The sample was run on a NextSeq 500. Using fastp trimming at Q25 and MiXCR clonotype assembly, TCRdb reanalyzed the public sequencing data and kept in-frame beta chains. A single entry per CDR3 protein holds the most common genes and DNA from its merged rows. This sample gives 45,000 or so distinct CDR3 sequences in total; under 13% of them show up just once. The ten biggest clones cover about 9.6% of the sample. The sample taken for sequencing was whole blood. The receptors here all came from an adult who was a healthcare worker with PCR-confirmed SARS-CoV-2 infection or an uninfected control (not recorded which).

The chain uses TRBV7-2 and TRBJ2-3, with D uncertain. This CDR3 region has 15 residues. Germline lookup yields CDR1 SGHTA and CDR2 FQGNSA. The V end lost 5 bases, the J end lost 0 bases, and 12 bases lay between the germline ends. The CDR3: CASSPWRSSTDTQYF. The CDR3 DNA follows: TGTGCCAGCAGCCCCTGGCGGTCTAGCACAGATACGCAGTATTTT.

This rearrangement joins TRBV3-1 to TRBJ2-3; D not resolved. Trimming took off 5 bases at V and 4 bases at J, with 10 bases between the two ends. Germline V gene data show CDR1 as LGHDT and CDR2 as YNNKEL (reference sequence). This CDR3 contains 13 residues. The CDR3 bases are TGTGCCAGCAGCGTTCCACGTGCAGATACGCAGTATTTT. It translates to CASSVPRADTQYF.

This clonotype was recorded at least ten times. V and J are TRBV5-4 and TRBJ2-5, with TRBD1 matching over 8 bases. This CDR3 region has 15 residues. CDR1 SGHNT and CDR2 YYREEE come from the germline V gene (reference sequence). V lost 0 bases to trimming and J lost 3 bases; unmatched junction nucleotides: 4. The chain's CDR3 is CASSLGLQGEETQYF. The CDR3 region has the DNA TGTGCCAGCAGCTTGGGGCTACAGGGGGAAGAGACCCAGTACTTC.

This chain connects TRBV20-1 to TRBJ2-7, with D perhaps given as TRBD1 or TRBD2 (5 bases each). The CDR3 runs 13 residues. Germline V CDR1 and CDR2: DFQATT, SNEGSKA (reference sequence). The V end was cut by 1 base, the J end by 5 bases, with 12 bases between. DNA of the CDR3: TGCAGTGCTAGAGCGTCAGGGAGAGACGAGCAGTACTTC. Translated: CSARASGRDEQYF.

This clonotype was seen repeatedly, ten times or more. The CDR3 here is CASYAGHSNTEAFF. In DNA, the CDR3 is TGTGCCAGCTACGCGGGACATTCGAACACTGAAGCTTTCTTT. J is TRBJ1-1 and V is TRBV6-2 or TRBV6-3; a weak D match, TRBD1 (6 bases). This CDR3 contains 14 residues. V lost 8 bases and J lost 1, with 14 bases in between. Looked up from germline, CDR1 is MNHEY and CDR2 is SVGEGT.

This clonotype has a handful of counts. The CDR3 coding sequence is TGTGCCAGCAGCTGGGGACAGGGAACCGGAAACACCATATATTTT. Its protein product is CASSWGQGTGNTIYF. The gene calls are TRBV7-2 and TRBJ1-3; 9 nucleotides line up with TRBD1. Germline lookup yields CDR1 SGHTA and CDR2 FQGNSA. The ends lost 4 bases at V and 4 bases at J; junction bases unmatched: 5. The length of the CDR3 is 15 residues.

Concerning this clonotype: A read error may explain this, as a much larger clone is one base away. The conserved phenylalanine or tryptophan is not found at the CDR3 terminus, so this likely reflects a read error. The V gene is TRBV7-9, the J gene TRBJ1-4; no reliable D call. The germline V gene has CDR1 SEHNR and CDR2 FQNEAQ (reference sequence). With 5 bases removed from V and 11 bases from J, the gap between germline ends came to 9 bases. The CDR3 is made up of 11 amino acids. The CDR3 nucleotides are TGTGCCAGCAGCATCTCTTCTAAACTGTTTCTT. This gives the protein CASSISSKLFL.

This chain uses TRBV25-1 with TRBJ2-3; 11 bases are shared with TRBD1. This CDR3 spans 18 amino acids. From germline, CDR1 is MGHDK and CDR2 SYGVNS. V shed 5 bases, J shed 6 bases, and the junction held 16 bases outside the gene matches. DNA of the CDR3: TGTGCCAGCAGTCCACCCCCGGGACAGGGGGGAGGCAGGGATACGCAGTATTTT. This translates into CASSPPPGQGGGRDTQYF.

This clonotype was detected many times. The V gene is TRBV5-5, the J gene TRBJ2-5, with a weak D call TRBD1 (6 bases). Trimming pared 0 bases from V and 2 bases from J, leaving 11 bases between. The CDR3 loop spans 15 amino acids. Per germline, CDR1 SGHKS and CDR2 YYEKEE (reference sequence). DNA for the CDR3: TGTGCCAGCAGCTTGGCAACAGGGCGACAAGAGACCCAGTACTTC. Amino acids: CASSLATGRQETQYF.

The rearrangement joins TRBV5-1 to TRBJ2-7; D is tentatively TRBD1 or TRBD2 (5 bases each). V was cut by 6 bases and J by 1 base, with 11 bases left in between. Germline values: CDR1 SGHRS, CDR2 YFSETQ. The CDR3 sequence is 13 residues long. The CDR3 sequence: CASNTGASYEQYF. CDR3 coding DNA: TGCGCCAGCAACACCGGGGCTTCCTACGAGCAGTACTTC.

CDR3 DNA: TGCAGTGCAATCCTTCCAGGGCAGACAGATACGCAGTATTTT. It codes for CSAILPGQTDTQYF. The chain carries TRBV20-1 and TRBJ2-3; weak D call: TRBD1 (5 bases). Trimming took off 6 bases at V and 3 bases at J, with 16 bases between the two ends. The CDR3 has 14 amino acids. Germline values: CDR1 DFQATT, CDR2 SNEGSKA (reference sequence).

This clonotype was observed a handful of times. This chain uses TRBV28 with TRBJ2-7; 7 bases match TRBD1. CDR1 is MDHEN and CDR2 is SYDVKM in the germline V gene. CDR3 length: 13 amino acids. The J segment lost 5 bases and the V segment lost 7 bases, leaving 8 bases of the junction unmatched. The CDR3 protein is CASIMTGRDEQYF. Written as DNA, the CDR3 is TGTGCCAGCATCATGACAGGGCGCGACGAGCAGTACTTC.

This clonotype came up many times. The chain is built from TRBV7-2 and TRBJ1-5; D remains ambiguous. Germline V lookup: CDR1 SGHTA, CDR2 FQGNSA. Deletions cut 5 bases from V and 5 bases from J, with 19 bases between. CDR3 length: 16 residues. CDR3 coding DNA: TGTGCCAGCAGCAAGGAGGGCCAGGATGGTTATCAGCCCCAGCATTTT. It is translated as CASSKEGQDGYQPQHF.

This clonotype was detected ten times or more. The chain carries TRBV11-2 and TRBJ2-7; perhaps TRBD2 as D (5 bases). Between the trimmed V and J ends, which lost 5 bases and 2 bases, there was a span of 19 bases. This CDR3 comprises 16 residues. Germline V gene sequence: CDR1 SGHAT, CDR2 FQNNGV. This CDR3 reads CASSIIGSGVPYEQYF. CDR3 in DNA: TGTGCCAGCAGCATTATTGGGTCCGGGGTACCCTACGAGCAGTACTTC.

The chain recombines TRBV20-1 with TRBJ2-3; 11 bases agree with TRBD2. Germline CDR1 reads DFQATT; CDR2 reads SNEGSKA (reference sequence). This CDR3 has 14 residues. Trimming took 7 bases from V and 2 from J; bases not matched to a gene: 5. CDR3 amino acids: CSGKLAGATDTQYF. The CDR3 coding sequence is TGCAGTGGAAAACTAGCGGGGGCCACAGATACGCAGTATTTT.